This is a list of T cell receptor beta chains from one sample in a study of T cell repertoires and HLA-DP antigens. Antigen specificity for these receptors is unknown. Libraries were prepared by immunoSEQ multiplex PCR; TCRdb keeps only in-frame clonotypes and omits some of them. The table has around 70,000 clones, about four fifths seen once. The sequenced sample consisted of CD4+ T cells from PBMCs. These receptor sequences come from a man aged 55 to 70 in good health and CMV-seronegative. Both conserved end residues are part of each CDR3. A D gene is named only where the DNA matches it firmly. Size is stated for part of the rows, as once, few or many counts, or as a class when the clone is expanded.

clone size	V gene	J gene	D gene	CDR3 protein	CDR3 DNA
.	TRBV7-9	TRBJ1-4	.	CASSHGGLLNEKLFF	TGTGCCAGCAGCCACGGGGGACTGCTCAATGAAAAACTGTTTTTT
.	TRBV6-5	TRBJ2-5	.	CASSVFGGRETQYF	TGTGCCAGCAGTGTCTTTGGGGGGCGAGAGACCCAGTACTTC
.	TRBV7-2	TRBJ1-2	.	CASSLEAVYGYTF	TGTGCCAGCAGCTTAGAGGCAGTCTATGGCTACACCTTC
once	TRBV10-3	TRBJ2-6	.	CAISESLGANVLTF	TGTGCCATCAGTGAGTCACTAGGGGCCAACGTCCTGACTTTC
.	TRBV5-1	TRBJ2-1	.	CASSLGGGSEQFF	TGCGCCAGCAGCTTGGGTGGAGGATCTGAGCAGTTCTTC
.	TRBV7-3	TRBJ1-2	TRBD1	CASSSLVGQGFGYTF	TGTGCCAGCAGCTCCCTAGTGGGACAGGGGTTTGGCTACACCTTC
.	TRBV18	TRBJ2-6	.	CASSPASGANVLTF	TGTGCCAGCTCACCTGCCTCTGGGGCCAACGTCCTGACTTTC
.	TRBV6-1	TRBJ1-5	.	CASSEQQSNQPQHF	TGTGCCAGCAGTGAACAGCAAAGCAATCAGCCCCAGCATTTT
.	TRBV2	TRBJ2-7	TRBD1	CASNNGQGVTYEQYF	TGTGCCAGCAATAACGGACAGGGGGTTACCTACGAGCAGTACTTC
.	TRBV7-9	TRBJ2-6	.	CASSLEGTGANVLTF	TGTGCCAGCAGCTTAGAAGGGACTGGGGCCAACGTCCTGACTTTC
.	TRBV7-8	TRBJ2-5	.	CASNLVLGGQETQYF	TGTGCCAGCAATTTAGTACTGGGCGGACAAGAGACCCAGTACTTC
once	TRBV6-1	TRBJ2-3	.	CASSERAGGDTQYF	TGTGCCAGCAGTGAACGGGCAGGCGGAGATACGCAGTATTTT
.	TRBV19	TRBJ1-2	.	CASSIRVQRAGYGYTF	TGTGCCAGTAGTATTCGCGTCCAGCGGGCTGGCTATGGCTACACCTTC
.	TRBV6-5	TRBJ2-7	TRBD1	CASSEGQAKVYEQYF	TGTGCCAGCAGCGAGGGACAGGCTAAGGTCTACGAGCAGTACTTC
.	TRBV2	TRBJ2-1	.	CASSVGAYNEQFF	TGTGCCAGCAGTGTGGGGGCCTACAATGAGCAGTTCTTC
medium-sized	TRBV5-4	TRBJ1-2	.	CASSLAGANYGYTF	TGTGCCAGCAGCTTAGCAGGGGCTAACTATGGCTACACCTTC
.	TRBV6-1	TRBJ1-2	TRBD1	CASSPQGGREDGYTF	TGTGCCAGCAGCCCTCAGGGGGGGCGCGAGGATGGCTACACCTTC
.	TRBV2	TRBJ1-1	.	CASNQQGGDTEAFF	TGTGCCAGCAACCAACAGGGTGGAGACACTGAAGCTTTCTTT
once	TRBV6-1	TRBJ1-1	TRBD1	CASGRTGKDTEAFF	TGTGCCAGCGGGCGGACAGGGAAGGACACTGAAGCTTTCTTT
.	TRBV5-1	TRBJ1-2	.	CASSETRDPRYGYTF	TGCGCCAGCAGCGAAACCAGGGATCCCCGCTATGGCTACACCTTC
.	TRBV30	TRBJ1-6	.	CAEGGGSSYNSPLHF	TGTGCCGAGGGGGGGGGAAGCTCCTATAATTCACCCCTCCACTTT
once	TRBV5-4	TRBJ1-1	.	CASSLVVLGRTEAFF	TGTGCCAGCAGCTTGGTGGTGCTGGGTCGCACTGAAGCTTTCTTT
.	TRBV4-1	TRBJ1-2	TRBD1	CASSQGQGANYGYTF	TGCGCCAGCAGCCAGGGACAGGGGGCGAACTATGGCTACACCTTC
once	TRBV6-4	TRBJ2-2	.	CASSTSWQGNTGELFF	TGTGCCAGCAGCACCAGCTGGCAGGGGAACACCGGGGAGCTGTTTTTT
.	TRBV23-1	TRBJ1-4	.	CASSQSAGGDDEKLFF	TGCGCCAGCAGTCAATCCGCGGGGGGGGATGATGAAAAACTGTTTTTT
.	TRBV29-1	TRBJ2-7	.	CSGEQGYEQYF	TGCAGCGGGGAACAGGGCTACGAGCAGTACTTC
.	TRBV11-1	TRBJ2-2	.	CASSLSVWTGELFF	TGTGCCAGCAGCTTATCCGTATGGACCGGGGAGCTGTTTTTT
.	TRBV9	TRBJ1-3	TRBD1	CASSPRTGGFGNTIYF	TGTGCCAGCAGCCCACGGACAGGGGGCTTCGGAAACACCATATATTTT
.	TRBV21-1	TRBJ1-5	.	CASSKLGCSSQGPGNQPQHF	TGTGCCAGCAGCAAATTAGGATGTTCAAGTCAGGGCCCGGGCAATCAGCCCCAGCATTTT
.	TRBV5-1	TRBJ2-5	.	CASSFGRGGETQYF	TGCGCCAGCAGCTTCGGGCGTGGCGGGGAGACCCAGTACTTC
.	TRBV7-9	TRBJ1-5	TRBD1	CASSRTGEWNQPQHF	TGTGCCAGCAGTCGGACAGGGGAATGGAATCAGCCCCAGCATTTT
.	TRBV6-5	TRBJ1-2	TRBD1	CASSPLTGRIGYTF	TGTGCCAGCAGCCCCCTGACAGGGAGGATTGGCTACACCTTC
.	TRBV5-4	TRBJ1-4	.	CASSLAGTGAHEKLFF	TGTGCCAGCAGCTTGGCGGGTACAGGTGCCCATGAAAAACTGTTTTTT
.	TRBV7-7	TRBJ2-3	.	CASSRTGPDTQYF	TGTGCCAGCAGCCGTACCGGACCCGATACGCAGTATTTT
.	TRBV10-3	TRBJ1-2	.	CAISERAVTADGYTF	TGTGCCATCAGTGAGAGGGCCGTGACTGCGGATGGCTACACCTTC